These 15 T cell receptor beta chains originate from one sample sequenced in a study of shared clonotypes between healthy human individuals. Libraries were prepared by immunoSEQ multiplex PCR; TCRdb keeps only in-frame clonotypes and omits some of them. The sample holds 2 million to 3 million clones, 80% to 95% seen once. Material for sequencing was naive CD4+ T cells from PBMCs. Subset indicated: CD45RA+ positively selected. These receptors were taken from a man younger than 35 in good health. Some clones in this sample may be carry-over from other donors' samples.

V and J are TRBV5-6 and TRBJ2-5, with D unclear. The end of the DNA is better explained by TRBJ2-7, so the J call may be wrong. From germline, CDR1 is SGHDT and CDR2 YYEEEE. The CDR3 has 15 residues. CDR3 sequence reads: CASSRLDLSSYEQYF. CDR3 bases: TGTGCCAGCAGCCGGCTGGACCTCAGCTCCTACGAGCAGTACTTC.

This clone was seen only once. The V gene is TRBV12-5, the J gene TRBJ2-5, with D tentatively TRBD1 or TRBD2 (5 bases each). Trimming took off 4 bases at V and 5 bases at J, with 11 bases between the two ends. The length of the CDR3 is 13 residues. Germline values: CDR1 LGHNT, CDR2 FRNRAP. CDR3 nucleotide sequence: TGTGCTAGTGGTTCGTCAGGGAGTGAGACCCAGTACTTC. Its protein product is CASGSSGSETQYF.

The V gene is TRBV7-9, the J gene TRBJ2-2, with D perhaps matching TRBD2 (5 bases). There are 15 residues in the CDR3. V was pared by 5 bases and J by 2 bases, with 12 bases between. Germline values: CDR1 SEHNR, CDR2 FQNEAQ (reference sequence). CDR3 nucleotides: TGTGCCAGCAGCCCAAGGACTCCCAACACCGGGGAGCTGTTTTTT. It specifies CASSPRTPNTGELFF.

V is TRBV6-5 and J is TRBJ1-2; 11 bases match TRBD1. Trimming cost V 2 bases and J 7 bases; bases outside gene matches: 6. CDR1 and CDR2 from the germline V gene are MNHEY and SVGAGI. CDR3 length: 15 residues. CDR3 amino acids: CASSYARDRGSGYTF. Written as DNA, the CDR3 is TGTGCCAGCAGTTACGCGAGGGACAGGGGGTCTGGCTACACCTTC.

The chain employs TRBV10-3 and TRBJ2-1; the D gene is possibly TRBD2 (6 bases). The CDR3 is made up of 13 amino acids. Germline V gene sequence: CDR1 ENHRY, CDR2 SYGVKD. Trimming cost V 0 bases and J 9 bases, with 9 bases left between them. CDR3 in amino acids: CAISESEGGEQFF. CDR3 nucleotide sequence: TGTGCCATCAGTGAGTCTGAGGGAGGTGAGCAGTTCTTC.

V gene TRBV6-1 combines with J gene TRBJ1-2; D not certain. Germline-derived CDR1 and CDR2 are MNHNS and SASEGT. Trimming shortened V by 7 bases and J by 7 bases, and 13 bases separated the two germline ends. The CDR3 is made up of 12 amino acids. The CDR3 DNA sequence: TGTGCCAGCACCCTGCTTGTAAGTGGCTACACCTTC. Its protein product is CASTLLVSGYTF.

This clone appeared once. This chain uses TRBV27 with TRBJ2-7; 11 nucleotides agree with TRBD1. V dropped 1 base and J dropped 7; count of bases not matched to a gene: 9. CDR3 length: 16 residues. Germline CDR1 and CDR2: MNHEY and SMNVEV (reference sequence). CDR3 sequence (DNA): TGTGCCAGCAGTTTATATAGGGGACAGGGGGTTGGGGAGCAGTACTTC. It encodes CASSLYRGQGVGEQYF.

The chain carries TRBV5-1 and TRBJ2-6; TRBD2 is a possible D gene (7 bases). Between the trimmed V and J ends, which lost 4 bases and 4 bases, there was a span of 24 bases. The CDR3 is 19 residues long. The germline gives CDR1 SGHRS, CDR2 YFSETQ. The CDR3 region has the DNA TGCGCCAGCAGCCCGAAGGCGGGGGCCCCGCCGGGCGGGGCCAACGTCCTGACTTTC. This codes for CASSPKAGAPPGGANVLTF.

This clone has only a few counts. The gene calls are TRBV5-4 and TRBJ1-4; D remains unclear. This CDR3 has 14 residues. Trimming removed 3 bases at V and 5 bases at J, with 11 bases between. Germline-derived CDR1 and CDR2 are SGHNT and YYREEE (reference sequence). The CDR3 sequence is CASSSRGRNEKLFF. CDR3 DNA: TGTGCCAGCAGCTCCCGTGGACGAAATGAAAAACTGTTTTTT.

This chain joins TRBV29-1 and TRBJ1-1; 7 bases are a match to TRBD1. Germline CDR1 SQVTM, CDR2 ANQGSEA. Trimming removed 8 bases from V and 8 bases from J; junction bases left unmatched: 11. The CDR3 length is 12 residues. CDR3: CSWATGGQEAFF. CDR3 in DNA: TGCAGCTGGGCCACGGGGGGACAGGAAGCTTTCTTT.

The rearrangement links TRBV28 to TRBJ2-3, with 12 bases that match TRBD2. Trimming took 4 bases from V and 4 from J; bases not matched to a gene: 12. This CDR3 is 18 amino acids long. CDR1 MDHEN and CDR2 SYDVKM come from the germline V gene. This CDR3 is CASSSRTSGNVFADTQYF. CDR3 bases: TGTGCCAGCAGTTCCCGGACTAGCGGGAATGTGTTCGCAGATACGCAGTATTTT.

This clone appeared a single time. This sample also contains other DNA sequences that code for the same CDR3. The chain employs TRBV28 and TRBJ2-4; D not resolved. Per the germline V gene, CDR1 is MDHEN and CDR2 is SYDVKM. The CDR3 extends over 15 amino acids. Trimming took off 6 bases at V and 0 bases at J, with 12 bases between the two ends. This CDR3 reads CASSSPDLAKNIQYF. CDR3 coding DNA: TGTGCCAGCAGCTCTCCGGACCTAGCCAAAAACATTCAGTACTTC.

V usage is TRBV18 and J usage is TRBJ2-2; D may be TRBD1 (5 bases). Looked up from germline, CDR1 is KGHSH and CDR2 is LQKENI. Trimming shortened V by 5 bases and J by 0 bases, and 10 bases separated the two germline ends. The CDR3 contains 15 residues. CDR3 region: CASSGQQANTGELFF. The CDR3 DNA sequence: TGTGCCAGCTCAGGACAACAGGCGAACACCGGGGAGCTGTTTTTT.

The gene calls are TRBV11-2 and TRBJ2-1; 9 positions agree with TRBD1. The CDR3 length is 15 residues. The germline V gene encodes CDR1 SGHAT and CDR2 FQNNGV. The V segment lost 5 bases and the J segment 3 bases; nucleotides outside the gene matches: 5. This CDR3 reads CASSQLGQGYNEQFF. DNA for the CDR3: TGTGCCAGCAGCCAACTGGGACAGGGCTACAATGAGCAGTTCTTC. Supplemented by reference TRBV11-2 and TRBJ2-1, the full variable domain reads EAGVAQSPRYKIIEKRQSVAFWCNPISGHATLYWYQQILGQGPKLLIQFQNNGVVDDSQLPKDRFSAERLKGVDSTLKIQPAKLEDSAVYLCASSQLGQGYNEQFFGPGTRLTVL.

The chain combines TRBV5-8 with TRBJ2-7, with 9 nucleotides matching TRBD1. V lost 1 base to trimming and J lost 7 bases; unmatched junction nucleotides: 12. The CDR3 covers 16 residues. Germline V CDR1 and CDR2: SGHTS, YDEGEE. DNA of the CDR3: TGTGCCAGCAGCTTGACTTTCGGGACAGGGATGGGAGAGCAGTACTTC. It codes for CASSLTFGTGMGEQYF.